One and the same sample provided the 3 T cell receptor beta chains below, sequenced in a study of cytomegalovirus exposure and HLA in healthy donors. Here immunoSEQ multiplex PCR was the method, and the copy in TCRdb shows in-frame clones only, minus some. The table lists approximately 100,000 clones, about nine tenths of them singletons. What was sequenced was PBMCs. All receptors come from a woman aged 18-29 years in good health and CMV-seronegative.

The DNA for the CDR3 is TGTGCCAGCAGCTCGAGGATGGGGGACAACTACAATGAGCAGTTCTTC. Its translation: CASSSRMGDNYNEQFF. This chain uses TRBV9 with TRBJ2-1; a possible D gene is TRBD1 (6 bases). This CDR3 has 16 residues. The germline V and J ends were trimmed by 4 bases and 3 bases, with 17 bases remaining between them. Germline CDR1 and CDR2: SGDLS and YYNGEE.

The J gene is TRBJ2-1, the V gene TRBV11-2; 10 bases are shared with TRBD2. CDR3 length: 18 amino acids. The ends lost 4 bases at V and 1 base at J; junction bases unmatched: 10. Germline V gene sequence: CDR1 SGHAT, CDR2 FQNNGV. CDR3 sequence (DNA): TGTGCCAGCAGCTCGGGGATAAGCGGGGGGGCTTCCTACAATGAGCAGTTCTTC. As protein: CASSSGISGGASYNEQFF.

This clone was observed once. The chain joins TRBV28 to TRBJ2-1; maybe TRBD2 (6 bases). Germline V lookup: CDR1 MDHEN, CDR2 SYDVKM. The CDR3 is 12 residues long. V was trimmed by 3 bases and J by 9 bases, leaving 9 bases between them. The CDR3 DNA reads as TGTGCCAGCAGTTTCCTTAGCGGTGAGCAGTTCTTC. Residues: CASSFLSGEQFF.